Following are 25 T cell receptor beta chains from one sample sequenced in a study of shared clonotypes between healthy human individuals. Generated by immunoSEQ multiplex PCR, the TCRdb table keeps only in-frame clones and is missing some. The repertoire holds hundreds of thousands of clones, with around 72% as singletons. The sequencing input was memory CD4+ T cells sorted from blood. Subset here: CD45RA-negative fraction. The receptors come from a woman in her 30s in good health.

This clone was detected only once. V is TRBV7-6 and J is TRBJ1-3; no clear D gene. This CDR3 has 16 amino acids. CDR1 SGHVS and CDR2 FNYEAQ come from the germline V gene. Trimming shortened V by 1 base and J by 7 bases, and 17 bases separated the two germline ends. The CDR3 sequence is CASSLVARAISNTIYF. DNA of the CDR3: TGTGCCAGCAGCTTAGTAGCCAGAGCCATTTCCAACACCATATATTTT.

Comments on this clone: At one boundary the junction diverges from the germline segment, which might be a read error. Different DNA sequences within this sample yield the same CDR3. The CDR3 protein is CASSVGTPGEQYF. For the CDR3, the DNA is TGTGCCAGCAGTGTGGGCACACCTGGCGAGCAATACTTC. The chain has TRBV2 and TRBJ2-7, with D uncertain. The CDR3 sequence is 13 residues long. Germline-derived CDR1 and CDR2 are SNHLY and FYNNEI.

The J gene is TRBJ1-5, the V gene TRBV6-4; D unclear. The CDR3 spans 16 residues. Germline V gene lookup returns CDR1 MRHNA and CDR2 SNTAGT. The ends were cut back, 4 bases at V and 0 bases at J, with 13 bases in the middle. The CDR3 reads CASSASQKYSNQPQHF. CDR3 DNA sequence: TGTGCCAGCAGTGCCAGTCAGAAATATAGCAATCAGCCCCAGCATTTT.

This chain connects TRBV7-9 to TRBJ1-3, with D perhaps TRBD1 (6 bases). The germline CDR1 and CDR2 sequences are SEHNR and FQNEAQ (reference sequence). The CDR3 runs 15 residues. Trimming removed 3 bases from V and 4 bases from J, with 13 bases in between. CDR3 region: CASSFFRGRGNTIYF. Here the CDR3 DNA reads TGTGCCAGCAGCTTCTTCAGGGGTAGAGGAAACACCATATATTTT.

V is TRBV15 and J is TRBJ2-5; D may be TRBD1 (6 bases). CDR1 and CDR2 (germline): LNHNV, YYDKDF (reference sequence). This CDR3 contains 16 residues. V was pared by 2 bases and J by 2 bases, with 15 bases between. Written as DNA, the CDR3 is TGTGCCACCAGCAGACCCCCCCAGGGACAACAAGAGACCCAGTACTTC. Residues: CATSRPPQGQQETQYF.

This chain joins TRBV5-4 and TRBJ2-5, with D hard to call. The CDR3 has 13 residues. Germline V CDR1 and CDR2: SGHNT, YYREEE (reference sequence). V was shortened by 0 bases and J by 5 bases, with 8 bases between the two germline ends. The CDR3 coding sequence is TGTGCCAGCAGCTTGGACAGATTCGAGACCCAGTACTTC. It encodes CASSLDRFETQYF.

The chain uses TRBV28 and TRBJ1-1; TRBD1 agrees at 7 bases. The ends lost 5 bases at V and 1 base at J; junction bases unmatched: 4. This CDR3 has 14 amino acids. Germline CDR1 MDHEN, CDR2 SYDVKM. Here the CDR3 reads CASSVGQKNTEAFF. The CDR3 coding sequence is TGTGCCAGCAGTGTGGGACAGAAGAACACTGAAGCTTTCTTT.

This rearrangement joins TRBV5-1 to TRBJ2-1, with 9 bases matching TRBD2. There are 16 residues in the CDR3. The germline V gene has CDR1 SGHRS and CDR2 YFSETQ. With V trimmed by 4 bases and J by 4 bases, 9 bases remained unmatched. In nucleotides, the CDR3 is TGCGCCAGCAGCGTCGGGCAGCGGGAGGTATACAATGAGCAGTTCTTC. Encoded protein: CASSVGQREVYNEQFF.

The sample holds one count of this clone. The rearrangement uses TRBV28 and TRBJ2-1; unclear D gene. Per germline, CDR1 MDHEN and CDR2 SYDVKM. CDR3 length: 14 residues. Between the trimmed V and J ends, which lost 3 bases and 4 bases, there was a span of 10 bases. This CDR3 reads CASSLVVAYNEQFF. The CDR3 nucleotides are TGTGCCAGCAGTTTGGTTGTGGCTTACAATGAGCAGTTCTTC.

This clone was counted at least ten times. The CDR3 is CASSLQGRGLAVTQYF. CDR3 bases: TGTGCCAGCAGCTTACAGGGCCGGGGACTAGCAGTTACGCAGTATTTT. V and J are TRBV7-2 and TRBJ2-3; 9 bases align to TRBD2. V was pared by 2 bases and J by 8 bases, with 11 bases of the junction left unmatched. The CDR3 consists of 16 residues. Germline-derived CDR1 and CDR2 are SGHTA and FQGNSA.

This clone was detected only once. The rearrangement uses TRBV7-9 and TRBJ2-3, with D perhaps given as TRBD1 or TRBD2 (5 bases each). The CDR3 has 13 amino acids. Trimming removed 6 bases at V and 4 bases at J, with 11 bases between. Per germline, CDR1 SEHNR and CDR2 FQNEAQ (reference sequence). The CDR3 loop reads CASRGVSADTQYF. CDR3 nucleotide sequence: TGTGCCAGCAGGGGGGTTAGTGCAGATACGCAGTATTTT.

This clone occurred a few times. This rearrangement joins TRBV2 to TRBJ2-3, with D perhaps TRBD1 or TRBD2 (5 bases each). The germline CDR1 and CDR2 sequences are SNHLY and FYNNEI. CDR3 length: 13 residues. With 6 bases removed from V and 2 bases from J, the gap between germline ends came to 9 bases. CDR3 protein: CASRRGPTDTQYF. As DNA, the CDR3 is TGTGCCAGCAGGAGGGGTCCCACAGATACGCAGTATTTT.

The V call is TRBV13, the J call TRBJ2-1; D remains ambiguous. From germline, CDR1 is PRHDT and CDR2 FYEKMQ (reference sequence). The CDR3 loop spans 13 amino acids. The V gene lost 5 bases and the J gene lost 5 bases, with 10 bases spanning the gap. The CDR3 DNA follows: TGTGCCAGCAGCGGCCGGGCCCACAATGAGCAGTTCTTC. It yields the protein CASSGRAHNEQFF.

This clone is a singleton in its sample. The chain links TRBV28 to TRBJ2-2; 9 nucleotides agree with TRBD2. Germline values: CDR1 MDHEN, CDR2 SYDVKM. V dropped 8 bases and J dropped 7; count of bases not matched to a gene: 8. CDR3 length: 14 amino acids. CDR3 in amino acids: CASFKAGGYGELFF. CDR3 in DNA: TGTGCCAGCTTTAAGGCGGGAGGGTACGGGGAGCTGTTTTTT.

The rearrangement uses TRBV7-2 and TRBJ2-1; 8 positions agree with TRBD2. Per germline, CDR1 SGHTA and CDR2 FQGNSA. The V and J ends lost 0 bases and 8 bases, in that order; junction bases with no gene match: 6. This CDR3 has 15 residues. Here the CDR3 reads CASSLAGTRSDEQFF. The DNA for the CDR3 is TGTGCCAGCAGCTTAGCGGGGACTAGAAGCGATGAGCAGTTCTTC.

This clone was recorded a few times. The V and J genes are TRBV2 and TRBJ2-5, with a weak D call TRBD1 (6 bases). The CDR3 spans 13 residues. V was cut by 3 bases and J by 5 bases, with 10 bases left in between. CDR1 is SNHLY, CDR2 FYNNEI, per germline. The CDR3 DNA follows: TGTGCCAGCAGTGATTGGGGGCTGGAGACCCAGTACTTC. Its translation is CASSDWGLETQYF.

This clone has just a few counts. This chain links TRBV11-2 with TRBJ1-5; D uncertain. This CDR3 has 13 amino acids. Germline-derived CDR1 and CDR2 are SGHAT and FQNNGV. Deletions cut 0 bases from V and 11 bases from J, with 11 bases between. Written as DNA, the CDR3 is TGTGCCAGCAGCTTAGATGGTGCTGGGGCCCAGCATTTT. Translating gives CASSLDGAGAQHF.

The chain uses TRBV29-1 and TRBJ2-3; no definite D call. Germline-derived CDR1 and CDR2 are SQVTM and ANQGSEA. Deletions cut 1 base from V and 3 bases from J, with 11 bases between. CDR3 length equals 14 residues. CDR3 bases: TGCAGCGTTGAAGGTTGGGGATCGACAGATACGCAGTATTTT. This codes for CSVEGWGSTDTQYF.

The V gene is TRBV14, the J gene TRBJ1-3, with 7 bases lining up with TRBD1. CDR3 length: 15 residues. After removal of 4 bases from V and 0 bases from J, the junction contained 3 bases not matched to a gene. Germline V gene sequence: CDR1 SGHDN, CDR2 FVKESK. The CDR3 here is CASSLGTVSGNTIYF. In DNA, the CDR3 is TGTGCCAGCAGCCTGGGGACAGTCTCTGGAAACACCATATATTTT.

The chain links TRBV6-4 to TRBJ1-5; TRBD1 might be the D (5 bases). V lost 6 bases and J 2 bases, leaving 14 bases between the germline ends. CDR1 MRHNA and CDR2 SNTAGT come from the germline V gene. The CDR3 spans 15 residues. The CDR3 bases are TGTGCCAGCAGCGAACACGGAGGGGGCAATCAGCCCCAGCATTTT. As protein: CASSEHGGGNQPQHF.

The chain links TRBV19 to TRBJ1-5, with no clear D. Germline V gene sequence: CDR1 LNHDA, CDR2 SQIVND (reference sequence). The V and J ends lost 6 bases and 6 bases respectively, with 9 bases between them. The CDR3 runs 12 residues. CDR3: CASSRGPQPQHF. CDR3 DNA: TGTGCCAGTAGCCGTGGACCTCAGCCCCAGCATTTT.

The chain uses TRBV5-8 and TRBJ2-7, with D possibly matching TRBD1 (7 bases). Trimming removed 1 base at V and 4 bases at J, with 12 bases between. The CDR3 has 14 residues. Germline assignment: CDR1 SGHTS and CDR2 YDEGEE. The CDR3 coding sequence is TGTGCCAGCAGCTTGTTGCCAGGGGGGTACGAGCAGTACTTC. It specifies CASSLLPGGYEQYF. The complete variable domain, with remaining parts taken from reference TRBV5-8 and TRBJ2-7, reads EAGVTQSPTHLIKTRGQQATLRCSPISGHTSVYWYQQALGLGLQFLLWYDEGEERNRGNFPPRFSGRQFPNYSSELNVNALELEDSALYLCASSLLPGGYEQYFGPGTRLTVT.

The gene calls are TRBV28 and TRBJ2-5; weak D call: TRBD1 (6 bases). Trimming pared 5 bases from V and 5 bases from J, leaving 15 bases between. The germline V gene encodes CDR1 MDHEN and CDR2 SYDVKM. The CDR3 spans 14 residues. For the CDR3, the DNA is TGTGCCAGCAGTGAAGCCCGAGACAGGGAGACCCAGTACTTC. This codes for CASSEARDRETQYF.

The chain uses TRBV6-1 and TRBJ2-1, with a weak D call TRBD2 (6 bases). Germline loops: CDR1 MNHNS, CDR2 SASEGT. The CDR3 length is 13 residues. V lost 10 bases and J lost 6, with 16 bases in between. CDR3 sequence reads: CATRRAGSNEQFF. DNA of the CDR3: TGTGCCACCCGTCGAGCGGGTTCCAATGAGCAGTTCTTC.

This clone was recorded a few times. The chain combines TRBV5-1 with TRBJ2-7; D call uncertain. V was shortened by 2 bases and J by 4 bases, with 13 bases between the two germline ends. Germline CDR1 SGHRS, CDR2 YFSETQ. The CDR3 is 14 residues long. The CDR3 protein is CASSFKAGRYEQYF. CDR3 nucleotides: TGCGCCAGCAGCTTTAAGGCAGGTCGATACGAGCAGTACTTC.